This T cell receptor beta chain was captured by sequencing in a study of cytomegalovirus exposure and HLA in healthy donors (dated by TCRdb to about 2017). Regarding the complete study: In an earlier analysis of 587 of the donors, approximately 300 Gb of sequence data and 120 million or so unique TCR beta sequences from 150 million to 200 million T cells were reported. Every repertoire in the discovery cohort had been generated on one and the same sequencing platform. Rather than using new phenotypic data, the later analysis identified candidate immune exposures from TCR beta sequences and from how often those sequences occurred across donors. The number of donors typed differed by locus, with about 629-630 for A, B, C, DRB1 and DQB1, more than 500 for DQA1, 600 to 610 for DPA1, and approximately 470 for DPB1. A later genetic analysis used genome-wide SNP genotypes for about three fifths of the roughly 700 donors, treating that subset as a discovery cohort. In a later analysis, previously published TCR beta repertoires from several hundred donors were re-analyzed and high-resolution HLA genotyping was added so that TCR occurrence patterns could be studied. On average, 235,054 unique TCR beta nucleotide sequences were sequenced per donor among 300 to 500 genotyped donors of the cohort, with roughly 18% of those sequences being non-productive. Four or five DR-DQ haplotypes were handled as single units for association and clustering because linkage in the cohort was strong. To predict cytomegalovirus infection status, the study brought together high-throughput TCR immunosequencing, statistical association of individual TCRs with disease status, and machine learning. Donor age, sex, ethnicity and CMV serostatus were compiled together with the repertoire data. Of the roughly 400 genotyped donors, approximately 82% fell in the genetic ancestry cluster associated with self-reported Caucasian donors. An earlier analysis of about 600 of the donors used high-throughput TCR beta sequencing to judge whether each TCR beta V gene segment behaved as functional or pseudogenic. An early release covering just under 650 HLA-typed donors comprised about 290 gigabases of sequencing data and about 90 million unique TCR sequences. Besides the first cohort of more than 650 subjects, a separate validation cohort made up of 120 or so different subjects was used. Class I and class II HLA loci were covered by the typing at four-digit resolution. The study aimed to test whether signatures of past pathogen exposure could be identified by cataloging public T cell receptors. The T cell repertoires of roughly 660 subjects were profiled by immunosequencing and related to cytomegalovirus serostatus.

To note about this clone: Its antigen remains unidentified. It has no much larger one-base neighbor in the sample; base qualities were not kept.

Library generation was performed with the immunoSEQ multiplex PCR assay. The multiplex PCR relied on a mix of 60 forward primers for TCR Vbeta segments and 13 reverse primers for TCR Jbeta segments. A multiplex PCR assay on genomic DNA amplified the CDR3 region of rearranged TCR beta genes. The Illumina HiSeq System was used to sequence the amplified TCR beta libraries as 87-base-pair reads. The authors' analysis ran thus. A later analysis counted about 80 million unique TCR beta chains across the 550 to 700 repertoires, and approximately 11 million of these chains were shared by at least two donors. To remove PCR and sequencing errors, raw reads were error-corrected and collapsed into unique sequences using a nearest-neighbor algorithm that merged closely related sequences. V, D and J gene segments were assigned by aligning CDR3 sequences to IMGT reference sequences. For a sequence to be retained, a match of at least six nucleotides to both a V gene segment and a J gene segment was required. A rearrangement counted as productive if the CDR3 had no stop codons and remained in frame with V and J, and every other rearrangement counted as non-productive. CDR3 was defined according to IMGT convention as the region running from the second conserved V-encoded cysteine to the conserved J-encoded phenylalanine. The earlier analysis of about 640 of the donors excluded any sequence lacking an unambiguous match to a single V gene segment. In an earlier analysis of approximately 550 of the donors, V segments were called functional above 56.7% productive rearrangements and were called segregating when the between-donor standard deviation exceeded 5%. A statistical classification framework was built to diagnose cytomegalovirus status from the catalog of TCR beta chain sequences. A later analysis assigned V and J genes by comparing TCR nucleotide sequences with IMGT/GENE-DB human TR gene sequences. The TCRdist pipeline was used in a later analysis to assign CDR3 sequences and most-parsimonious VDJ recombination scenarios. In a later analysis, each TCR beta chain was defined by its CDR3 amino acid sequence together with its V-gene family, and reads without a unique V-gene family were excluded. In a later analysis, 500 to 650 highly shared, low-generation-probability nucleotide sequences were removed to address suspected cross-contamination and a sequencing artifact. In a later analysis, a clonal expansion index for each public chain was calculated from normalized within-repertoire ranks of inferred template counts. Generation probabilities in a later analysis came from a VDJ recombination model fitted to out-of-frame rearrangements, and those results were checked against IGoR. In a later analysis, TCR-TCR, TCR-HLA and TCR-CMV co-occurrence was scored with hypergeometric tests, and a repertoire-size bias correction was applied to TCR pairs. In a later analysis, false discovery rates were estimated by permuting HLA or CMV assignments 20 times. In a later analysis, co-occurring TCRs were grouped using DBSCAN, and TCRdist sequence similarity was added for clustering within HLA-allele-positive subsets. Repertoires with fewer than 30,000 or more than 120,000 public chains, plus five repertoires with anomalous nucleotide sharing, were excluded from co-occurrence clustering. TCRdb carries this immuneACCESS record with in-frame sequences only. Its versions omit some clonotypes, under half of them owing to an unresolved V gene in the studies checked, with the rest unexplained. V, J and clone size reflect that table, while D and trimming were determined from the DNA. The sample includes some 150,000 clones, with under 90% observed a single time. The top ten hold under 6% of the sample.

In total, approximately 610 healthy bone marrow donors made up the cohort. Cohort members were all nominally healthy when sampled, although unrecorded immune exposures were likely present. The donor was CMV seronegative and was included in the group of a few hundred seronegative cohort members. Each donor provided a peripheral blood sample, and peripheral blood mononuclear cells were used for TCR beta sequencing. Genomic DNA extraction from the blood cell samples was performed with the Qiagen DNeasy Blood Extraction Kit. Study-level results and caveats: According to the authors, the approach could potentially be generalized to other disease states and immunological phenotypes. A later analysis associated about 17,000 TCR beta sequences with specific HLA alleles at a false discovery rate of 0.05. Several of the top co-occurrence clusters appeared to be linked to parvovirus B19, influenza, CMV and Epstein-Barr virus, according to a later analysis. The classifier was reported to diagnose cytomegalovirus status with high specificity and sensitivity in both the original and validation cohorts. The study listed approximately 150 TCR beta chains as associated with cytomegalovirus. In a later analysis, TCR association rates were found to vary across HLA loci, with the most associated TCRs seen for DRB1 alleles and the fewest for HLA-C alleles. A later genetic analysis reported fewer N-insertions in productive TCRs among donors in an Asian-associated ancestry cluster than the roughly 620-donor mean. Immune exposure information for the cohort was limited to CMV serostatus. Presence/absence analyses assumed roughly uniform sequencing depth across donors, an assumption that may not hold. In a later genetic analysis, a missense DCLRE1C variant was associated with V-gene and J-gene trimming of TCR beta chains, and the association was replicated in an independent cohort. A few of the identified cytomegalovirus-associated TCR beta chains were confirmed in vitro to be specific for cytomegalovirus antigens. Most TCR sequences were seen in very few donors, while some public TCRs were found in many individuals. A further reported finding was that TCR beta sequences accurately predicted the HLA-A and HLA-B alleles for most subjects in the first cohort. When HLA alleles, especially DR and DQ, strongly co-occurred, attributing TCR associations to individual alleles was difficult. A group of highly shared sequence variants was considered likely to be a technical artifact of the sequencing pipeline. Broadly in line with IMGT annotations, most TCR beta V segments showed up in productive rearrangements about 87% or about 30% of the time in an earlier analysis of about 500 of the donors. Because HLA typing was missing for some donors at each locus, association tests included only the typed subset. In a later analysis, most CMV-associated TCR beta chains were found to appear HLA-restricted, with HLA associations seemingly driven largely by CMV exposure. Only TCR beta chains were sequenced in this cohort, and the absence of alpha or paired-chain data limited detectable features. Linkage disequilibrium might explain the correlated functional status among segregating V segments, but an unknown experimental factor could not be ruled out. In a later analysis, HLA-associated TCR beta chains were found to be more clonally expanded and to have lower generation probabilities than equally common non-associated chains. Some 16 rarely observed V segments, including chromosome 9 orphons, were excluded from the earlier analysis of approximately 600 of the donors because counts were too low.

This clonotype was sampled from a man between 25 and 39 years old in good health and CMV-seronegative. The sequencing input was PBMCs.

The CDR3: CASSEQGRGTEAFF. The DNA is TGTGCCAGCAGTGAACAGGGTAGGGGGACTGAAGCTTTCTTT. The rearrangement combines TRBV6-4 with TRBJ1-1; 6 matching bases give a weak D call of TRBD1. The CDR3 starts with the cysteine, ends with the phenylalanine, and has 14 residues. The sequence is cut down to CDR3 DNA, 42 bases in frame from base 1. V and J lose 3 bases and 5 bases, and a span of 13 bases separates them. The germline V gene supplies CDR1 MRHNA and CDR2 SNTAGT.